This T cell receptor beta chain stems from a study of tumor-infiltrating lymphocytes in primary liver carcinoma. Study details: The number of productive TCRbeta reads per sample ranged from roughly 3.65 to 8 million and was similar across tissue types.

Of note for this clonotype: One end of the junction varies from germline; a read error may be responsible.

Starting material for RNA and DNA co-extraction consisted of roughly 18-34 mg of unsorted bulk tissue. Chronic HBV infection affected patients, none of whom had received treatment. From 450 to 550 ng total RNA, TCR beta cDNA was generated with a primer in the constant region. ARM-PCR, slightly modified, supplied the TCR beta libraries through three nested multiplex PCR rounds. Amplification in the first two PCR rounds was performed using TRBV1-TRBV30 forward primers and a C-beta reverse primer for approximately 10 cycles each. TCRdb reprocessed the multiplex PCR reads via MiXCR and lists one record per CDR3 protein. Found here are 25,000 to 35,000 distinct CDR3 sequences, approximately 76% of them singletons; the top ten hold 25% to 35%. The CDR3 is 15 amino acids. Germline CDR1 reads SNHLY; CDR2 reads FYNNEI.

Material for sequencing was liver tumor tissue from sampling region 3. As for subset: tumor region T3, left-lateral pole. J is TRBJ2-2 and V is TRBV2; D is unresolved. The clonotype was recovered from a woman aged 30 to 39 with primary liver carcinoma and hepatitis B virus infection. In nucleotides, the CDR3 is TGTGCCAGAAGTGTAGTCAGTCTAAACACCGGGGAGCTGTTTTTT. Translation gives CARSVVSLNTGELFF.